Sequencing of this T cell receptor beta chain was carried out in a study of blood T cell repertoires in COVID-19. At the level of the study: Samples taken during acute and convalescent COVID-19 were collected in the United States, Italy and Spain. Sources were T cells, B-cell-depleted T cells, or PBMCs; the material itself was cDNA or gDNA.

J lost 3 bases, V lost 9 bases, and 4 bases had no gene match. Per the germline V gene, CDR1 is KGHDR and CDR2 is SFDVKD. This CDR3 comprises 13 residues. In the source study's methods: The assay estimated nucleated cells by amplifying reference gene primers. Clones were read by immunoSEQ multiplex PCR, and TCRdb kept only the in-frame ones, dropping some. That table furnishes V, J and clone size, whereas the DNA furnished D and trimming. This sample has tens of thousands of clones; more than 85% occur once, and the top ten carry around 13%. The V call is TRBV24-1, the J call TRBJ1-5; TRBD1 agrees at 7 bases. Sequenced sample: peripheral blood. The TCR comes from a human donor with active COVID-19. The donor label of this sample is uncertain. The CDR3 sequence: CATGTASNQPQHF. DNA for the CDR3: TGTGCCACCGGGACAGCCTCCAATCAGCCCCAGCATTTT.